The 17 T cell receptor beta chains presented below share a single source sample, sequenced in a study of CD8+ T cells in alopecia areata. Treatment described: oral pan-JAK inhibitor, 5-10 mg twice daily. Once RNA had been extracted, it was reverse transcribed into cDNA to act as the sequencing template. Using immunoSEQ multiplex PCR, the repertoire was profiled, and TCRdb retains in-frame clones only, with some absent. The sample records 170,000 or so clones, roughly 61% being singletons. Sequenced here: CD8+ T cells sorted from blood, sampled at week 24, from a patient treated with tofacitinib. Receptors were obtained from a human donor with alopecia areata.

The CDR3 nucleotides are TGTGCCAGCAGCTTAGGAAGGACGCCGAGCTCCTACAATGAGCAGTTCTTC. This translates into CASSLGRTPSSYNEQFF. This rearrangement joins TRBV11-2 to TRBJ2-1; D call uncertain. The CDR3 contains 17 residues. Germline-derived CDR1 and CDR2 are SGHAT and FQNNGV. The V and J ends lost 1 base and 0 bases respectively, with 13 bases between them.

The J gene is TRBJ2-1, the V gene TRBV6-6; 8 bases are shared with TRBD1. This CDR3 is 14 amino acids long. J gave up 6 bases and V 5 bases, and 6 bases lay outside the gene matches. The germline gives CDR1 MNHNY, CDR2 SVGAGI (reference sequence). CDR3 in amino acids: CASSGQGGGNEQFF. The CDR3 DNA sequence: TGTGCCAGCAGTGGACAGGGAGGTGGCAATGAGCAGTTCTTC.

This clone was recorded a few times. This rearrangement joins TRBV27 to TRBJ2-2; D is ambiguous. Trimming stripped 5 bases from V and 5 bases from J, with 12 bases between. CDR3 length equals 14 residues. The germline V gene has CDR1 MNHEY and CDR2 SMNVEV (reference sequence). The CDR3 here is CASSMQQLTGELFF. The CDR3 nucleotides read TGTGCCAGCAGTATGCAACAGCTTACCGGGGAGCTGTTTTTT.

This chain links TRBV7-9 with TRBJ2-4; 9 positions match TRBD2. Unmatched junction bases numbered 11, after V lost 5 bases and J lost 0 bases. Germline CDR1 and CDR2: SEHNR and FQNEAQ (reference sequence). The CDR3 consists of 18 residues. The CDR3 region has the DNA TGTGCCAGCAGCGGGACCGGGACTAGCTGGGTAGCCAAAAACATTCAGTACTTC. This codes for CASSGTGTSWVAKNIQYF.

This chain joins TRBV6-5 and TRBJ1-6, with D maybe TRBD1 (6 bases). The CDR3 has 13 amino acids. Trimming removed 5 bases from V and 10 bases from J, with 12 bases in between. From germline, CDR1 is MNHEY and CDR2 SVGAGI. CDR3 sequence (DNA): TGTGCCAGCAGTGCCAGGGGAGACTCACCCCTCCACTTT. Its protein is CASSARGDSPLHF.

This clone has a handful of counts. The chain combines TRBV2 with TRBJ1-2, with 7 bases fitting TRBD1. Per germline, CDR1 SNHLY and CDR2 FYNNEI. The junction had 4 bases not matched to a gene; V was cut back by 7 bases and J by 2 bases. The CDR3 runs to 13 residues. The CDR3 region is CASNDRDNYGYTF. CDR3 nucleotides: TGTGCCAGCAACGACAGGGACAACTATGGCTACACCTTC.

The chain joins TRBV2 to TRBJ2-7; weak D call: TRBD2 (5 bases). Trimming left V 1 base short and J 2 bases short, with 9 bases between. In germline, CDR1 is SNHLY, CDR2 FYNNEI. This CDR3 region has 14 residues. CDR3 bases: TGTGCCAGCAGTGAAGGGTCGGGGACCTACGAGCAGTACTTC. Its translation is CASSEGSGTYEQYF.

The chain uses TRBV29-1 and TRBJ2-7, with TRBD2 matching 7 bases. The CDR3 loop spans 14 amino acids. CDR1 is SQVTM and CDR2 is ANQGSEA in the germline V gene. V lost 5 bases, J lost 4 bases, and 11 bases stayed unmatched. DNA for the CDR3: TGCAGCGTTTCGGGGGGAAGAGGCGGGTACGAGCAGTACTTC. It encodes CSVSGGRGGYEQYF.

The chain is built from TRBV27 and TRBJ2-7, with TRBD1 matching over 9 bases. Germline lookup yields CDR1 MNHEY and CDR2 SMNVEV (reference sequence). This CDR3 has 14 residues. The J segment lost 5 bases and the V segment lost 2 bases, leaving 4 bases of the junction unmatched. CDR3 in DNA: TGTGCCAGCAGTTTAGGGACAGGGATCCACGAGCAGTACTTC. Its protein product is CASSLGTGIHEQYF.

This clone was recorded a few times. The chain carries TRBV12-5 and TRBJ1-5, with D uncertain. V dropped 2 bases and J dropped 3 bases, with 14 bases sitting between them. Germline V gives CDR1 LGHNT, CDR2 FRNRAP. CDR3 length equals 16 residues. DNA of the CDR3: TGTGCTAGTGGTTTGCCCCTTGGACGGGACAATCAGCCCCAGCATTTT. Protein: CASGLPLGRDNQPQHF.

The chain uses TRBV4-2 and TRBJ2-7; D ambiguous. Germline-derived CDR1 and CDR2 are LGHNA and YNFKEQ. The CDR3 is made up of 16 amino acids. V lost 1 base and J lost 3, with 16 bases in between. CDR3 nucleotide sequence: TGTGCCAGCAGCCAAGTCTCATCTGGACCGGACTACGAGCAGTACTTC. It codes for CASSQVSSGPDYEQYF.

V is TRBV21-1 and J is TRBJ2-5; the table's D call, TRBD2, has no DNA check behind it. TRBV21-1 is assigned pseudogene status. The CDR3 is 17 amino acids. DNA of the CDR3: TGTGCCAGCAGCAAAGCGCTAGGGCTAGCGGTGAAAGAGACCCAGTACTTC. It specifies CASSKALGLAVKETQYF.

This chain joins TRBV5-6 and TRBJ2-7; TRBD2 is a possible D gene (6 bases). The CDR3 is 13 residues long. In germline, CDR1 is SGHDT, CDR2 YYEEEE. V lost 4 bases and J lost 1, with 9 bases in between. CDR3: CASSPGGSYEQYF. As DNA, the CDR3 is TGTGCCAGCAGCCCCGGGGGATCCTACGAGCAGTACTTC.

The V call is TRBV5-6, the J call TRBJ1-1; tentatively, D is TRBD1 (6 bases). The CDR3 runs 15 residues. V dropped 3 bases and J dropped 4 bases, with 16 bases sitting between them. In germline, CDR1 is SGHDT, CDR2 YYEEEE. The CDR3 region is CASSWLFGGSTEAFF. CDR3 coding DNA: TGTGCCAGCAGCTGGCTCTTTGGGGGCAGCACTGAAGCTTTCTTT.

The chain joins TRBV5-6 to TRBJ2-1; D is possibly TRBD1 (5 bases). CDR3 size: 16 residues. Germline V CDR1 and CDR2: SGHDT, YYEEEE. The V and J ends lost 1 base and 0 bases respectively, with 11 bases between them. For the CDR3, the DNA is TGTGCCAGCAGCTTGTATCAGCAGGGCTCCTACAATGAGCAGTTCTTC. This codes for CASSLYQQGSYNEQFF. Full variable domain (rest looked up from reference TRBV5-6 and TRBJ2-1): DAGVTQSPTHLIKTRGQQVTLRCSPKSGHDTVSWYQQALGQGPQFIFQYYEEEERQRGNFPDRFSGHQFPNYSSELNVNALLLGDSALYLCASSLYQQGSYNEQFFGPGTRLTVL.

J is TRBJ2-5 and V is TRBV29-1; 8 bases fit TRBD1. The germline V gene encodes CDR1 SQVTM and CDR2 ANQGSEA. The V gene end was trimmed by 6 bases and the J gene end by 5 bases; junction bases not matched to a gene: 8. The CDR3 has 13 amino acids. The CDR3 protein is CSVSTGDGETQYF. The CDR3 region has the DNA TGCAGCGTATCGACAGGGGATGGCGAGACCCAGTACTTC.

This chain links TRBV5-5 with TRBJ2-7; no reliable D call. Germline V gene sequence: CDR1 SGHKS, CDR2 YYEKEE (reference sequence). V gave up 2 bases and J gave up 0 bases, with 12 bases separating them. CDR3 size: 15 residues. The CDR3 bases are TGTGCCAGCAGCTTTGCTGACCGGAGCTCCTACGAGCAGTACTTC. Protein: CASSFADRSSYEQYF.